This TCR beta chain was sequenced for a study of identical twins. CDR1 is SNHLY, CDR2 FYNNEI, per germline. CDR3 length: 14 residues. J was trimmed by 8 bases and V by 7 bases; bases with no gene match: 9. Study-wide points: Insertion counts were lower in abundant cord blood beta clonotypes, a trend that memory repertoires did not show.

This clonotype has a handful of counts. Its antigen is unknown. Each CDR3 protein is one row after TCRdb ran MiXCR on the 5' RACE reads. The top ten hold approximately 11% of the sample, which has 240,000 or so distinct CDR3 sequences, 10% seen once. The sequence derives from a middle-aged man in good health. The chain joins TRBV2 to TRBJ1-4, with 8 positions matching TRBD1. The sequencing input was memory T cells sorted from blood. The CDR3 DNA sequence: TGTGCCAGCACGACAGGGGCGGTTGGGGAAAAACTGTTTTTT. It is translated as CASTTGAVGEKLFF.